This T cell receptor beta chain is drawn from a study of blood T cell repertoires in COVID-19. Measured with immunoSEQ multiplex PCR; TCRdb has only the in-frame clones, and not every one. The repertoire consists of about 230,000 clones, with 65% to 90% occurring once and the leading ten covering 4% to 6%. The source material was peripheral blood. The TCR comes from a man aged 45-60 years with COVID-19, enrolled during active disease.

The chain's CDR3 is CASSYWRGRSYEQYF. CDR3 coding DNA: TGTGCCAGCAGTTATTGGCGGGGGCGTTCCTACGAGCAGTACTTC. V gene TRBV6-2 or TRBV6-3 combines with J gene TRBJ2-7; maybe TRBD2 (7 bases). Germline lookup yields CDR1 MNHEY and CDR2 SVGEGT. The CDR3 consists of 15 residues. Trimming removed 3 bases at V and 1 base at J, with 13 bases between.